Shown below are 25 T cell receptor beta chains from a single sample sequenced in a study of Ad26.COV2.S vaccination and SARS-CoV-2 variants. Treatment given: around 19 received Ad26.COV2.S at low or high dose, single or two shots; roughly five received placebo; per-sample allocation not given. Sampling occurred on day 63 after the first vaccine or placebo injection. Assay: immunoSEQ multiplex PCR; the TCRdb copy retains only in-frame clones and omits some. The sample has over 400,000 clones; 90% are singletons. This sample comprised peripheral blood, obtained in a trial of Ad26.COV2.S vaccine versus placebo. The receptors originated from a person between 18 and 65 years old who received the Ad26.COV2.S COVID-19 vaccine or a placebo.

The chain combines TRBV2 with TRBJ2-7; 8 bases align to TRBD2. From germline, CDR1 is SNHLY and CDR2 FYNNEI. This CDR3 contains 16 residues. The ends lost 5 bases at V and 3 bases at J; junction bases unmatched: 12. The CDR3 region is CASSLLGLEPRYEQYF. CDR3 bases: TGTGCCAGCAGTCTTCTGGGACTAGAACCCCGCTACGAGCAGTACTTC.

The chain combines TRBV10-3 with TRBJ2-2, with TRBD1 matching 10 bases. The junction had 5 bases not matched to a gene; V was cut back by 0 bases and J by 7 bases. This CDR3 has 16 amino acids. Germline CDR1 and CDR2: ENHRY and SYGVKD. This CDR3 reads CAISESGQGRNGELFF. CDR3 DNA: TGTGCCATCAGTGAGTCGGGACAGGGGAGGAACGGGGAGCTGTTTTTT.

The V call is TRBV27, the J call TRBJ1-2; TRBD1 might be the D (5 bases). Germline V gene sequence: CDR1 MNHEY, CDR2 SMNVEV (reference sequence). The germline V and J ends were trimmed by 6 bases and 0 bases, with 11 bases remaining between them. The CDR3 has 14 amino acids. The CDR3 is CASSWDGTNYGYTF. The CDR3, as DNA: TGTGCCAGCAGCTGGGACGGGACTAACTATGGCTACACCTTC.

The CDR3 DNA is TGTGCCATCAGTGAGACTAGCGGGGTCCGGGCCTACAATGAGCAGTTCTTC. Amino acids: CAISETSGVRAYNEQFF. V gene TRBV10-3 combines with J gene TRBJ2-1, with 10 bases identical to TRBD2. There are 17 residues in the CDR3. Germline-derived CDR1 and CDR2 are ENHRY and SYGVKD. V gave up 2 bases and J gave up 2 bases; unmatched junction bases: 6.

The chain is built from TRBV6-5 and TRBJ2-3; no definite D call. CDR1 MNHEY and CDR2 SVGAGI come from the germline V gene. Trimming took off 6 bases at V and 8 bases at J, with 15 bases between the two ends. The CDR3 consists of 13 residues. The CDR3 coding sequence is TGTGCCAGCAGGAAGGTCCCGGCTAGTACGCAGTATTTT. It translates to CASRKVPASTQYF.

This chain connects TRBV9 to TRBJ2-7; the D gene is possibly TRBD1 (5 bases). CDR1 is SGDLS, CDR2 YYNGEE, per germline. V lost 0 bases to trimming and J lost 2 bases, with 9 bases between them. This CDR3 region has 14 residues. CDR3 protein: CASSVGRTTYEQYF. CDR3 bases: TGTGCCAGCAGCGTAGGAAGGACAACCTACGAGCAGTACTTC.

The chain recombines TRBV5-6 with TRBJ2-3, with unresolved D. There are 17 residues in the CDR3. Germline lookup yields CDR1 SGHDT and CDR2 YYEEEE. V lost 1 base and J 2 bases, leaving 17 bases between the germline ends. CDR3 residues: CASSLLEVLGSTDTQYF. For the CDR3, the DNA is TGTGCCAGCAGCTTGCTAGAGGTTCTAGGGTCCACAGATACGCAGTATTTT.

The chain links TRBV6-5 to TRBJ1-5; 7 bases line up with TRBD1. Germline V gene lookup returns CDR1 MNHEY and CDR2 SVGAGI. V shed 6 bases, J shed 3 bases, and the junction held 8 bases outside the gene matches. This CDR3 comprises 15 residues. CDR3 amino acids: CASSLDRDLNQPQHF. In nucleotides, the CDR3 is TGTGCCAGCAGCCTAGACAGGGACCTCAATCAGCCCCAGCATTTT.

The chain employs TRBV4-1 and TRBJ2-2; D possibly corresponds to TRBD1 (5 bases). Germline-derived CDR1 and CDR2 are MGHRA and YSYEKL. The CDR3 runs 13 residues. Trimming stripped 4 bases from V and 8 bases from J, with 11 bases between. CDR3 DNA: TGCGCCAGCAGCCCCAGGGCATCGGGGGAGCTGTTTTTT. Translated, it gives CASSPRASGELFF.

This clone has a single count. The chain employs TRBV7-6 and TRBJ2-3; a possible D gene is TRBD2 (5 bases). CDR3 length: 13 amino acids. Germline CDR1 and CDR2: SGHVS and FNYEAQ. With 5 bases removed from V and 4 bases from J, the gap between germline ends came to 10 bases. CDR3 amino acids: CASSLTKPDTQYF. In DNA, the CDR3 is TGTGCCAGCAGCCTGACTAAACCAGATACGCAGTATTTT. The full variable domain, in which reference TRBV7-6 and TRBJ2-3 provide the parts outside the CDR3, is GAGVSQSPRYKVTKRGQDVALRCDPISGHVSLYWYRQALGQGPEFLTYFNYEAQQDKSGLPNDRFSAERPEGSISTLTIQRTEQRDSAMYRCASSLTKPDTQYFGPGTRLTVL.

The J gene is TRBJ2-5, the V gene TRBV28, with D unresolved. The CDR3 contains 14 residues. CDR1 and CDR2 (germline): MDHEN, SYDVKM. The V end lost 3 bases, the J end lost 4 bases, and 12 bases lay between the germline ends. CDR3 loop: CASSLEWAGETQYF. The CDR3 DNA is TGTGCCAGCAGTTTGGAGTGGGCAGGAGAGACCCAGTACTTC.

J is TRBJ1-2 and V is TRBV5-4; weak D call: TRBD1 (6 bases). Germline CDR1 is SGHNT and CDR2 is YYREEE (reference sequence). V shed 2 bases and J shed 7 bases, with 18 bases lying between them. This CDR3 has 15 amino acids. CDR3 protein: CASSLRGAISGGYTF. The CDR3 region has the DNA TGTGCCAGCAGCTTACGGGGGGCGATTTCGGGTGGCTACACCTTC.

DNA of the CDR3: TGTGCCAGCCGACCCACAGGGGCGGAGGAGACCCAGTACTTC. As protein: CASRPTGAEETQYF. The chain employs TRBV18 and TRBJ2-5, with 7 bases fitting TRBD1. V was pared by 8 bases and J by 5 bases, with 11 bases of the junction left unmatched. In germline, CDR1 is KGHSH, CDR2 LQKENI. The length of the CDR3 is 14 residues.

Points on this clone: The same CDR3 also results from other DNA sequences found in this sample. The chain links TRBV28 to TRBJ2-7; D call uncertain. V lost 2 bases and J lost 0, with 8 bases in between. Germline CDR1 and CDR2: MDHEN and SYDVKM. The CDR3 is 14 residues long. This CDR3 is CASSLTGNSYEQYF. The CDR3 bases are TGTGCCAGCAGTTTAACGGGCAACTCCTACGAGCAGTACTTC.

The rearrangement joins TRBV30 to TRBJ2-2, with D uncertain. Germline V gene data show CDR1 as GTSNPN and CDR2 as SVGIG (reference sequence). Trimming took off 3 bases at V and 1 base at J, with 3 bases between the two ends. The CDR3 sequence is 12 residues long. CDR3 sequence (DNA): TGTGCCTGGAGAGGGAACACCGGGGAGCTGTTTTTT. It codes for CAWRGNTGELFF.

J is TRBJ2-5 and V is TRBV14, with D uncertain. The CDR3 covers 14 residues. Germline V CDR1 and CDR2: SGHDN, FVKESK. V was trimmed by 2 bases and J by 5 bases, leaving 12 bases between them. The CDR3 loop reads CASSQRIARETQYF. DNA of the CDR3: TGTGCCAGCAGCCAAAGAATAGCCCGGGAGACCCAGTACTTC. Filled out from reference TRBV14 and TRBJ2-5, the complete variable domain reads EAGVTQFPSHSVIEKGQTVTLRCDPISGHDNLYWYRRVMGKEIKFLLHFVKESKQDESGMPNNRFLAERTGGTYSTLKVQPAELEDSGVYFCASSQRIARETQYFGPGTRLLVL.

This chain connects TRBV7-2 to TRBJ2-5; D is perhaps TRBD1 or TRBD2 (5 bases each). V lost 5 bases, J lost 5 bases, and 18 bases lay in between. This CDR3 region has 15 residues. From germline, CDR1 is SGHTA and CDR2 FQGNSA. CDR3 coding DNA: TGTGCCAGCAGCCAATCCGGGACGGAGGAGGAGACCCAGTACTTC. This codes for CASSQSGTEEETQYF. Drawing the rest from reference TRBV7-2 and TRBJ2-5, the complete variable domain is GAGVSQSPSNKVTEKGKDVELRCDPISGHTALYWYRQSLGQGLEFLIYFQGNSAPDKSGLPSDRFSAERTGGSVSTLTIQRTQQEDSAVYLCASSQSGTEEETQYFGPGTRLLVL.

The chain links TRBV9 to TRBJ2-3; D is ambiguous. V was pared by 4 bases and J by 3 bases, with 12 bases between. Germline V CDR1 and CDR2: SGDLS, YYNGEE. The CDR3 covers 14 residues. For the CDR3, the DNA is TGTGCCAGCAGCCCGTGGGCATCTACAGATACGCAGTATTTT. Protein sequence: CASSPWASTDTQYF.

This rearrangement joins TRBV7-8 to TRBJ2-3; 10 nucleotides line up with TRBD2. The V gene end was trimmed by 4 bases and the J gene end by 0 bases; junction bases not matched to a gene: 10. CDR1 and CDR2 (germline): SGHVS, FQNEAQ. This CDR3 has 18 residues. CDR3 DNA: TGTGCCAGCAGCTCCACCGGGACTAGCGCCTACAGCACAGATACGCAGTATTTT. Its translation is CASSSTGTSAYSTDTQYF. Drawing the rest from reference TRBV7-8 and TRBJ2-3, the complete variable domain is GAGVSQSPRYKVAKRGQDVALRCDPISGHVSLFWYQQALGQGPEFLTYFQNEAQLDKSGLPSDRFFAERPEGSVSTLKIQRTQQEDSAVYLCASSSTGTSAYSTDTQYFGPGTRLTVL.

The chain combines TRBV7-9 with TRBJ2-1; D is uncertain. Between the trimmed V and J ends, which lost 0 bases and 6 bases, there was a span of 9 bases. The CDR3 runs 14 residues. Germline CDR1 SEHNR, CDR2 FQNEAQ (reference sequence). Here the CDR3 DNA reads TGTGCCAGCAGCTTAGCGTGGCGTGCCAATGAGCAGTTCTTC. It yields the protein CASSLAWRANEQFF.

This chain links TRBV27 with TRBJ1-1; the D gene is possibly TRBD1 (6 bases). V was trimmed by 6 bases and J by 9 bases, leaving 17 bases between them. The CDR3 totals 13 residues. From germline, CDR1 is MNHEY and CDR2 SMNVEV (reference sequence). In nucleotides, the CDR3 is TGTGCCAGCAGCAGACAAGCCGGACAGAAAGCTTTCTTT. It is translated as CASSRQAGQKAFF.

V is TRBV4-2 and J is TRBJ2-4, with D unresolved. CDR1 is LGHNA and CDR2 is YNFKEQ in the germline V gene. The CDR3 is 17 amino acids. V dropped 4 bases and J dropped 0 bases, with 16 bases sitting between them. CDR3 loop: CASSRLAGSGAKNIQYF. For the CDR3, the DNA is TGTGCCAGCAGCCGGTTAGCAGGTTCTGGAGCCAAAAACATTCAGTACTTC.

The chain has TRBV10-3 and TRBJ2-1, with 11 positions matching TRBD2. With V trimmed by 10 bases and J by 0 bases, 8 bases remained unmatched. The CDR3 loop spans 16 amino acids. Germline V gene lookup returns CDR1 ENHRY and CDR2 SYGVKD. CDR3 bases: TGTGCCACCGGGACTAGCGGAGTTGACTCCTACAATGAGCAGTTCTTC. Translation: CATGTSGVDSYNEQFF.

CDR3 DNA: TGTGCCAGCAGCAAAAACAGGGGAATGAACACTGAAGCTTTCTTT. Its translation is CASSKNRGMNTEAFF. The chain has TRBV13 and TRBJ1-1; 7 nucleotides agree with TRBD1. V dropped 5 bases and J dropped 0; count of bases not matched to a gene: 6. Germline lookup yields CDR1 PRHDT and CDR2 FYEKMQ (reference sequence). CDR3 length: 15 amino acids.

This chain uses TRBV24-1 with TRBJ1-2; a possible D gene is TRBD1 (5 bases). There are 14 residues in the CDR3. Germline CDR1 reads KGHDR; CDR2 reads SFDVKD. Between the trimmed V and J ends, which lost 6 bases and 3 bases, there was a span of 13 bases. DNA for the CDR3: TGTGCCACCAGTTCAGGGCCGTCAGACTATGGCTACACCTTC. This translates into CATSSGPSDYGYTF.